A selection of T cell receptor beta chains follows, all from one sample in a study of shared clonotypes between healthy human individuals. Assay: immunoSEQ multiplex PCR; the TCRdb copy retains only in-frame clones and omits some. The sample lists some 1,600,000 clones, 95% to 99% occurring once. Material: naive CD4+ T cells sorted from blood. The receptor set was obtained from a man younger than 45 in good health. Both conserved end residues are part of each CDR3. The D gene is left open where the match is weak. For some rows the clone size is stated as once, few or many, or as a class when expanded; others skip it.

j_call,clone_size,d_call,v_call,cdr3_nt,cdr3_aa
TRBJ1-3,NA,NA,TRBV9,TGTGCCAGCAGCGCGACAGTACTCTCTGGAAACACCATATATTTT,CASSATVLSGNTIYF
TRBJ2-4,NA,NA,TRBV19,TGTGCCAGCAGAATGGGAGCCAAAAACATTCAGTACTTC,CASRMGAKNIQYF
TRBJ2-1,once,TRBD1,TRBV25-1,TGTGCCAGCCAAGCTGGGGACAGACTCGCCGATGAGCAGTTCTTC,CASQAGDRLADEQFF
TRBJ2-1,NA,NA,TRBV18,TGTGCCAGCTCACCATTCCGGGGCCTCAATGAGCAGTTCTTC,CASSPFRGLNEQFF
TRBJ1-5,NA,NA,TRBV7-6,TGTGCCAGCAGCCCTGGGCCTTTCAATCAGCCCCAGCATTTT,CASSPGPFNQPQHF
TRBJ2-1,NA,NA,TRBV5-4,TGTGCCAGCAGCGTCCGGGTCTACAATGAGCAGTTCTTC,CASSVRVYNEQFF
TRBJ1-3,NA,NA,TRBV28,TGTGCCAGCAGTTCCCCTGCACGAAACACCATATATTTT,CASSSPARNTIYF
TRBJ2-3,once,TRBD1,TRBV5-6,TGTGCCAGCAGCCTGCCGGGACAGGGGAGCACAGATACGCAGTATTTT,CASSLPGQGSTDTQYF
TRBJ2-5,NA,NA,TRBV20-1,TGCAGTGCGATTCGTGGTGGGACCCAGTACTTC,CSAIRGGTQYF
TRBJ2-3,NA,TRBD1,TRBV16,TGTGCCAGCAGCAATCAGGGGGCAGATACGCAGTATTTT,CASSNQGADTQYF
TRBJ2-2,NA,TRBD2,TRBV28,TGTGCCAGCAGTACCAAAACTAGCGGGAGGGGAACCGGGGAGCTGTTTTTT,CASSTKTSGRGTGELFF
TRBJ1-1,NA,NA,TRBV6-6,TGTGCCAGCATTAGTATCGGGGGTACTGAAGCTTTCTTT,CASISIGGTEAFF
TRBJ2-2,once,TRBD2,TRBV6-5,TGTGCCAGCAGTTACAGGTCGGGAGGAACCGGGGAGCTGTTTTTT,CASSYRSGGTGELFF
TRBJ2-3,NA,TRBD2,TRBV4-1,TGCGCCAGCAGCCAGACCGGGACTAGCGGGAGAACAGATACGCAGTATTTT,CASSQTGTSGRTDTQYF
TRBJ1-1,NA,NA,TRBV27,TGTGCCAGCATTCTGAGGGGTCTTTGGGGGGACATGAACACTGAAGCTTTCTTT,CASILRGLWGDMNTEAFF
TRBJ2-7,NA,TRBD2,TRBV11-2,TGTGCCAGCAGCTTTGGTCCTAGCGGGAGCGAGCAGTACTTC,CASSFGPSGSEQYF
TRBJ2-2,NA,TRBD1,TRBV11-2,TGTGCCAGCGCCCGGGACAGGGGGCAGGCCGGGGAGCTGTTTTTT,CASARDRGQAGELFF
TRBJ1-2,NA,NA,TRBV18,TGTGCCAGCTCACCACCAGGGACCTTATATGGCTACACCTTC,CASSPPGTLYGYTF
TRBJ1-4,NA,NA,TRBV28,TGTGCCAGCAGTTCAAACAGGGTCGGGGAAAAACTGTTTTTT,CASSSNRVGEKLFF
TRBJ2-7,once,TRBD1,TRBV5-1,TGCGCCAGCAGTGCCTGGACAGGAGCCTACGAGCAGTACTTC,CASSAWTGAYEQYF
TRBJ1-2,NA,NA,TRBV19,TGTGCCAGTGAAGCTAACTATGGCTACACCTTC,CASEANYGYTF
TRBJ1-5,once,NA,TRBV27,TGTGCCAGCAGTTTAGGCAGGGGTGATCAGCCCCAGCATTTT,CASSLGRGDQPQHF
TRBJ1-2,NA,NA,TRBV5-5,TGTGCCAGCAGCGTACAGGGAAATTATGGCTACACCTTC,CASSVQGNYGYTF
TRBJ2-3,NA,NA,TRBV7-9,TGTGCCAGCAGTTTTCCCGGGAGTGCAGATACGCAGTATTTT,CASSFPGSADTQYF
TRBJ1-2,NA,NA,TRBV15,TGTGCCACCAGCAGAGATTCGGAACGGGGAGGCTATGGCTACACCTTC,CATSRDSERGGYGYTF
TRBJ1-1,NA,NA,TRBV6-4,TGTGCCAGCAGTGTGGATTCGACAGCACCCGAAGCTTTCTTT,CASSVDSTAPEAFF
TRBJ2-1,once,NA,TRBV18,TGTGCCAGCTCAACCTACCCTTACAATGAGCAGTTCTTC,CASSTYPYNEQFF
TRBJ1-4,NA,NA,TRBV5-4,TGTGCCAGCAGCTTACGTGGGCAGGGTTTTCTGTTTTTT,CASSLRGQGFLFF
TRBJ1-1,NA,NA,TRBV7-2,TGTGCCAGCAGCTTTGCCTCGGTGAACACTGAAGCTTTCTTT,CASSFASVNTEAFF
TRBJ2-5,NA,TRBD1,TRBV11-2,TGTGCCAGCAGCTCTCGGACAGGACCGGAGACCCAGTACTTC,CASSSRTGPETQYF
TRBJ2-1,NA,NA,TRBV18,TGTGCCAGCCAGATAGCCCGGTCCAATGAGCAGTTCTTC,CASQIARSNEQFF
TRBJ1-5,NA,NA,TRBV19,TGTGCCAGTAGTATAAATAGGGGCAACAATCAGCCCCAGCATTTT,CASSINRGNNQPQHF
TRBJ2-4,NA,NA,TRBV30,TGTGCCTGGAGGATAAGTAACATTCAGTACTTC,CAWRISNIQYF
TRBJ1-4,NA,NA,TRBV28,TGTGCCAGCAGTGACGACCTGGGGGAAAAACTGTTTTTT,CASSDDLGEKLFF
TRBJ2-6,once,NA,TRBV27,TGTGCCAGCAGTTGGTCCTCTGGGGCCAACGTCCTGACTTTC,CASSWSSGANVLTF
TRBJ2-6,NA,NA,TRBV27,TGTGCCAGCAGTCCATTACTCCGGCTAGCCCACGTCCTGACTTTC,CASSPLLRLAHVLTF
TRBJ1-3,NA,NA,TRBV5-1,TGCGCCAGCAGCTTGGGGCCAGCAGCTTCTGGAAACACCATATATTTT,CASSLGPAASGNTIYF
TRBJ2-2,once,TRBD2,TRBV28,TGTGCCAGCAGTCCCGGGACTAGCGGGAGCTCGGGTCGCGGGGAGCTGTTTTTT,CASSPGTSGSSGRGELFF
TRBJ2-7,NA,NA,TRBV5-8,TGTGCCAGCAGCTTGGTAGACAGGAGCTCCTACGAGCAGTACTTC,CASSLVDRSSYEQYF
TRBJ2-1,NA,NA,TRBV15,TGTGCCACCAGCAGATCACTAGCCAATGAGCAGTTCTTC,CATSRSLANEQFF
TRBJ2-7,once,NA,TRBV25-1,TGTGCCAGCAGTGACGACCGGTGGGGAGAGCAGTACTTC,CASSDDRWGEQYF
TRBJ2-7,NA,TRBD1,TRBV6-1,TGTGCCAGCGGTAGGGACAGGGTAGTTTACGAGCAGTACTTC,CASGRDRVVYEQYF
TRBJ2-1,NA,TRBD2,TRBV30,TGTGCCTGGAGTGTAGCCCGGACTAGCGGATTCAATGAGCAGTTCTTC,CAWSVARTSGFNEQFF
TRBJ2-2,NA,NA,TRBV11-2,TGTGCCAGCTATGGATCAAGAAAGGACACCGGGGAGCTGTTTTTT,CASYGSRKDTGELFF
TRBJ2-7,NA,TRBD2,TRBV6-1,TGTGCCAGCAGTGATCTGGTAGCGGGTCGCTACGAGCAGTACTTC,CASSDLVAGRYEQYF
TRBJ2-5,NA,TRBD2,TRBV11-2,TGTGCCAGCAGCTCCCCCGAGGGGAGGGCGTTTGGGGAGACCCAGTACTTC,CASSSPEGRAFGETQYF
TRBJ2-7,NA,TRBD2,TRBV7-2,TGTGCCAGCAGCTTAGGACTAGCGGGATACTACGAGCAGTACTTC,CASSLGLAGYYEQYF
TRBJ2-1,NA,NA,TRBV10-1,TGCGCCAGCGGGAGCCGGGTATTTCACGAGCAGTTCTTC,CASGSRVFHEQFF
TRBJ1-1,NA,NA,TRBV6-5,TGTGCCAGCAGTTACTCGCTGGAACAAACGTGGGCTTTCTTT,CASSYSLEQTWAFF
TRBJ2-3,NA,TRBD1,TRBV27,TGTGCCAGCTCGGACAGGAAAGGAGCAGATACGCAGTATTTT,CASSDRKGADTQYF
TRBJ1-2,NA,NA,TRBV6-5,TGTGCCAGCAGTTACTCGCCAGGGGAAACCGTCTATGGTTACACCTTC,CASSYSPGETVYGYTF
TRBJ1-3,NA,NA,TRBV18,TGTGCCAGCTCAGGACTAGGGTTGGACGGAAACACCATATATTTT,CASSGLGLDGNTIYF
TRBJ1-2,NA,TRBD1,TRBV2,TGTGCCAGCAGGGACAGGGGAGAATGGGGCTACACCTTC,CASRDRGEWGYTF
TRBJ2-1,NA,TRBD2,TRBV11-3,TGTGCCAGCAGCCGACGGACTAGCGGGATGAGCTCCTACAATGAGCAGTTCTTC,CASSRRTSGMSSYNEQFF
TRBJ2-2,NA,TRBD1,TRBV6-5,TGTGCCAGCGCCGAAACAGGGGGCTCCGGGGAGCTGTTTTTT,CASAETGGSGELFF
TRBJ2-7,NA,NA,TRBV14,TGTGCCAGCAGCCAACACGTAGTGACATCCTACGAGCAGTACTTC,CASSQHVVTSYEQYF
TRBJ1-5,NA,TRBD1,TRBV6-5,TGTGCCAGCAGTTACTCTCCCGGGACAGGGGACCAGCATTTT,CASSYSPGTGDQHF
TRBJ2-1,NA,NA,TRBV28,TGTGCCAGCAGTTCTCCCGAGGGGTTCTCCTACAATGAGCAGTTCTTC,CASSSPEGFSYNEQFF
TRBJ1-2,NA,NA,TRBV5-1,TGCGCCAGCAGCACATCTGACAAGCCTAACTATGGCTACACCTTC,CASSTSDKPNYGYTF